This T cell receptor beta chain derives from a study of beta chain features in type 1 diabetes. Study-wide points: Type 1 diabetes patients showed fewer insertions and more deletions at VDJ junctions.

Concerning this clone itself: Its antigen remains unknown. Mismatch with germline at one junction end may stem from a read error.

Investigators reverse transcribed all isolated RNA, so they sequenced expressed TCRB transcripts. Profiled with immunoSEQ multiplex PCR; TCRdb holds only in-frame clones, not every one. Of under 250,000 clones listed, over 12% were seen once; the top ten hold roughly 0.024%. One heparinised draw of blood, averaging roughly 120 mL, came from each donor. Germline CDR1 and CDR2: SSHAT and FNYEAQ (reference sequence). The length of the CDR3 is 13 residues. The specimen was naive CD4+ T cells from blood. This chain connects TRBV7-7 to TRBJ2-2; D call uncertain. This clonotype was obtained from a woman between 35 and 50 years old in good health. CDR3 DNA sequence: TGTGCTAGCAGCGCGTTGAACACCGGGGAGCTGTTTTTT. Its translation: CASSALNTGELFF.